This TCR beta chain stems from a study of T cell repertoires in cytomegalovirus infection. Across the whole study: In the study, CMV epitopes included recently identified HLA-C-restricted and well-studied HLA-B-restricted ones.

TCRdb reanalysed the reads using MiXCR and keeps one entry per CDR3 protein. This sample carries about 110,000 distinct CDR3 sequences, 25% to 30% of them seen once, and the ten largest clones take 81%. As to this clonotype: Its target is unknown.

General observations from the study: CMV-specific TCR beta clonotypes restricted by HLA-C were the ones dominating the ex vivo response. The cumulative frequency of public TCR beta families distinguished individuals who carried CMV together with the relevant HLA.

Germline loops: CDR1 MNHEY, CDR2 SMNVEV (reference sequence). The CDR3 sequence is 19 residues long. Trimming removed 1 base from V and 2 bases from J; junction bases left unmatched: 12. The chain has TRBV27 and TRBJ2-5; 11 bases map to TRBD2. This TCR derives from a human donor in good health (CMV status not recorded). Some clones in this sample may be carry-over from other donors' samples. The material sequenced was CD8+ T cells from cultured PBMCs, taken from culture after CMV antigen stimulation. CDR3 sequence: CASSLWGFRLAGNQETQYF. In DNA, the CDR3 is TGTGCCAGCAGTTTATGGGGCTTCCGACTAGCGGGGAATCAAGAGACCCAGTACTTC.